The 29 T cell receptor beta chains listed next were all sequenced from one sample in a study of cytomegalovirus exposure and HLA in healthy donors. PCR involved 60 Vbeta and 13 Jbeta primers. This table comes from immunoSEQ multiplex PCR, and its TCRdb copy is limited to in-frame clones, with some not included. The repertoire holds over 150,000 clones, with around 75% as singletons. The material sequenced was PBMCs. Every receptor here comes from a male donor in good health and CMV-seronegative.

The chain links TRBV18 to TRBJ2-1; 9 bases fit TRBD2. Germline-derived CDR1 and CDR2 are KGHSH and LQKENI. The V gene end was trimmed by 1 base and the J gene end by 4 bases; junction bases not matched to a gene: 5. CDR3 length: 16 residues. The CDR3 region is CASSPREAGGYNEQFF. The DNA for the CDR3 is TGTGCCAGCTCACCACGGGAAGCGGGGGGTTACAATGAGCAGTTCTTC.

V gene TRBV5-6 combines with J gene TRBJ2-3; TRBD2 matches at 8 bases. The V gene end was trimmed by 4 bases and the J gene end by 11 bases; junction bases not matched to a gene: 12. This CDR3 has 14 residues. The V gene's germline CDR1 is SGHDT and CDR2 YYEEEE. In nucleotides, the CDR3 is TGTGCCAGCAGCAGCCTCCTAACGGGGGGGCGGCAGTATTTT. This encodes CASSSLLTGGRQYF. Full variable domain (rest looked up from reference TRBV5-6 and TRBJ2-3): DAGVTQSPTHLIKTRGQQVTLRCSPKSGHDTVSWYQQALGQGPQFIFQYYEEEERQRGNFPDRFSGHQFPNYSSELNVNALLLGDSALYLCASSSLLTGGRQYFGPGTRLTVL.

The chain combines TRBV25-1 with TRBJ2-7; 9 nucleotides line up with TRBD2. Trimming at V came to 3 bases and at J to 3 bases, leaving 9 bases not matched to a gene. This CDR3 is 16 amino acids long. The germline CDR1 and CDR2 sequences are MGHDK and SYGVNS. The CDR3 nucleotides are TGTGCCAGCAGTGAGTTCCTAGCGGGGAGGGGCTACGAGCAGTACTTC. Protein: CASSEFLAGRGYEQYF.

V is TRBV28 and J is TRBJ2-3; TRBD2 aligns across 13 bases. Germline CDR1 reads MDHEN; CDR2 reads SYDVKM. CDR3 length equals 16 residues. V trimming: 6 bases; J trimming: 6 bases; junction bases outside the gene matches: 9. CDR3 protein: CASRFGTSGAADTQYF. CDR3 bases: TGTGCCAGCAGATTCGGGACTAGCGGGGCAGCGGATACGCAGTATTTT. Full variable domain (outside the CDR3, taken from reference TRBV28 and TRBJ2-3): DVKVTQSSRYLVKRTGEKVFLECVQDMDHENMFWYRQDPGLGLRLIYFSYDVKMKEKGDIPEGYSVSREKKERFSLILESASTNQTSMYLCASRFGTSGAADTQYFGPGTRLTVL.

Concerning this clone: One end of the junction varies from germline; a read error may be responsible. The chain is built from TRBV5-8 and TRBJ2-7, with D unclear. Germline V gene sequence: CDR1 SGHTS, CDR2 YDEGEE. There are 15 residues in the CDR3. The CDR3 protein is CVSSLKHRTSYEQYF. CDR3 DNA sequence: TGTGTCAGCAGCTTGAAACACAGAACCTCCTACGAGCAGTACTTC.

J is TRBJ1-2 and V is TRBV15, with TRBD1 matching over 9 bases. Germline lookup yields CDR1 LNHNV and CDR2 YYDKDF (reference sequence). The CDR3 runs to 16 residues. Trimming removed 0 bases from V and 4 bases from J; junction bases left unmatched: 6. CDR3 sequence reads: CATSREAGTGIYGYTF. DNA for the CDR3: TGTGCCACCAGCAGAGAGGCCGGGACAGGGATCTATGGCTACACCTTC. Complete variable domain (other parts from reference TRBV15 and TRBJ1-2): DAMVIQNPRYQVTQFGKPVTLSCSQTLNHNVMYWYQQKSSQAPKLLFHYYDKDFNNEADTPDNFQSRRPNTSFCFLDIRSPGLGDTAMYLCATSREAGTGIYGYTFGSGTRLTVV.

The rearrangement joins TRBV5-4 to TRBJ2-7, with 10 bases fitting TRBD2. The V segment lost 10 bases and the J segment 3 bases; nucleotides outside the gene matches: 16. The germline V gene has CDR1 SGHNT and CDR2 YYREEE (reference sequence). The CDR3 loop spans 16 amino acids. This CDR3 is CAVSGASSGSGYEQYF. The CDR3 nucleotides are TGTGCCGTGTCTGGCGCATCTAGCGGGAGTGGCTACGAGCAGTACTTC.

The V call is TRBV5-1, the J call TRBJ2-2; D might be TRBD1 (6 bases). The CDR3 is 16 residues long. Germline loops: CDR1 SGHRS, CDR2 YFSETQ. Deletions cut 7 bases from V and 1 base from J, with 17 bases between. CDR3 protein: CASGGGRTENTGELFF. Written as DNA, the CDR3 is TGCGCCAGCGGTGGGGGCCGGACGGAGAACACCGGGGAGCTGTTTTTT.

The rearrangement joins TRBV18 to TRBJ2-7, with D maybe TRBD1 (6 bases). The CDR3 contains 15 residues. V was clipped by 1 base and J by 6 bases, with 16 bases between them. CDR1 is KGHSH and CDR2 is LQKENI in the germline V gene. The CDR3 sequence is CASSPQEGGPFEQYF. CDR3 DNA: TGTGCCAGCTCACCACAGGAAGGGGGTCCGTTCGAGCAGTACTTC.

The J gene is TRBJ2-2, the V gene TRBV5-6; 7 nucleotides agree with TRBD1. The trim removed 3 bases at V and 4 bases at J, leaving 9 bases unmatched. CDR3 size: 16 residues. From germline, CDR1 is SGHDT and CDR2 YYEEEE. CDR3 sequence: CASSSTGTVATGELFF. In DNA form, the CDR3 reads TGTGCCAGCAGCTCGACCGGGACAGTCGCCACCGGGGAGCTGTTTTTT.

J is TRBJ1-6 and V is TRBV7-9, with 9 bases aligning to TRBD1. The CDR3 runs 15 residues. The germline V gene has CDR1 SEHNR and CDR2 FQNEAQ (reference sequence). The junction had 10 bases not matched to a gene; V was cut back by 5 bases and J by 11 bases. CDR3 coding DNA: TGTGCCAGCAGCCGAAAACAGGGGGCGCGGGCACCCCTCCACTTT. This encodes CASSRKQGARAPLHF.

The rearrangement links TRBV2 to TRBJ2-7, with D maybe TRBD2 (5 bases). From germline, CDR1 is SNHLY and CDR2 FYNNEI. CDR3 length: 12 amino acids. V was pared by 7 bases and J by 7 bases, with 14 bases between. CDR3 nucleotide sequence: TGTGCCAGCAAGATCCCCCCGGGGGAGCAGTACTTC. Its protein is CASKIPPGEQYF.

This clone was picked up one time. As DNA, the CDR3 is TGTGCCAGCAGTTTTAGTCTATGGGGGCAGAGGAGCAATCAGCCCCAGCATTTT. Translated: CASSFSLWGQRSNQPQHF. The V and J genes are TRBV28 and TRBJ1-5, with D maybe TRBD1 (6 bases). V lost 3 bases, J lost 1 base, and 19 bases lay in between. Germline values: CDR1 MDHEN, CDR2 SYDVKM. The CDR3 covers 18 residues.

The chain combines TRBV6-1 with TRBJ1-5; 7 bases are shared with TRBD1. The V gene's germline CDR1 is MNHNS and CDR2 SASEGT. Trimming took 5 bases from V and 7 from J; bases not matched to a gene: 5. CDR3 length: 13 residues. As DNA, the CDR3 is TGTGCCAGCAGTCAATGGACAGGACAGCCCCAGCATTTT. It encodes CASSQWTGQPQHF.

Of note for this clone: Additional DNA sequences in this sample encode the identical CDR3. This sequence joins TRBV7-9 and TRBJ2-3, with TRBD2 matching 12 bases. Trimming cost V 4 bases and J 0 bases; bases outside gene matches: 2. This CDR3 comprises 16 residues. CDR1 is SEHNR, CDR2 FQNEAQ, per germline (reference sequence). The CDR3 is CASSSGLAGSTDTQYF. For the CDR3, the DNA is TGTGCCAGCAGCTCCGGACTAGCGGGGAGCACAGATACGCAGTATTTT.

For the CDR3, the DNA is TGTGCCAGCACCACCCGTCTGAGGACAGGGAACACTGAAGCTTTCTTT. Translating gives CASTTRLRTGNTEAFF. The chain carries TRBV27 and TRBJ1-1; 7 nucleotides match TRBD1. CDR1 MNHEY and CDR2 SMNVEV come from the germline V gene (reference sequence). Unmatched junction bases numbered 12, after V lost 7 bases and J lost 1 base. This CDR3 has 16 amino acids.

This clone is a singleton in its sample. The chain employs TRBV27 and TRBJ2-7; 8 bases line up with TRBD2. The V gene end was trimmed by 3 bases and the J gene end by 5 bases; junction bases not matched to a gene: 9. The CDR3 is made up of 15 amino acids. The germline gives CDR1 MNHEY, CDR2 SMNVEV (reference sequence). DNA of the CDR3: TGTGCCAGCAGTTTCCCGGGACTAGAAACTCACGAGCAGTACTTC. Protein sequence: CASSFPGLETHEQYF.

J is TRBJ2-6 and V is TRBV4-3; TRBD1 agrees at 8 bases. J was trimmed by 3 bases and V by 4 bases; bases with no gene match: 8. CDR3 length: 17 residues. Germline V gene sequence: CDR1 LGHNA, CDR2 YSLEER. CDR3 residues: CASSPKPGQDGANVLTF. Here the CDR3 DNA reads TGCGCCAGCAGCCCCAAACCGGGACAGGATGGGGCCAACGTCCTGACTTTC.

The chain employs TRBV2 and TRBJ1-2, with 8 positions matching TRBD1. Germline V gene data show CDR1 as SNHLY and CDR2 as FYNNEI. Germline trimming cut 2 bases from V and 8 bases from J; bases unmatched to any gene: 16. This CDR3 region has 17 residues. CDR3 sequence reads: CASSERVTGGLREGYTF. For the CDR3, the DNA is TGTGCCAGCAGTGAACGGGTTACAGGGGGACTCCGCGAGGGCTACACCTTC.

For this clone: At one boundary the junction diverges from the germline segment, which might be a read error. This rearrangement joins TRBV7-9 to TRBJ2-7; 10 bases match TRBD2. The CDR3 contains 15 residues. Germline V CDR1 and CDR2: SEHNR, FQNEAQ (reference sequence). CDR3 sequence reads: CSSSSPGLASYEQYF. The CDR3 DNA reads as TGTTCCAGCAGCTCCCCGGGACTAGCGAGCTACGAGCAGTACTTC.

The chain carries TRBV5-1 and TRBJ1-5; TRBD1 agrees at 10 bases. Germline lookup yields CDR1 SGHRS and CDR2 YFSETQ. This CDR3 contains 14 residues. V lost 4 bases and J lost 6; bases outside the gene matches: 4. CDR3 protein: CASSPTGGTQPQHF. In DNA form, the CDR3 reads TGCGCCAGCAGCCCGACAGGGGGCACTCAGCCCCAGCATTTT.

The genes are TRBV18 and TRBJ2-7; 9 nucleotides agree with TRBD1. The CDR3 consists of 15 residues. V lost 3 bases, J lost 3 bases, and 6 bases stayed unmatched. The germline gives CDR1 KGHSH, CDR2 LQKENI. CDR3 DNA: TGTGCCAGCTCACCGGGGACAGGGCACGGCTACGAGCAGTACTTC. This gives the protein CASSPGTGHGYEQYF.

The CDR3 nucleotides are TGCGCCAGCAGCTTGGGACAGGGTAATGAAAAACTGTTTTTT. As protein: CASSLGQGNEKLFF. This chain joins TRBV5-1 and TRBJ1-4, with 7 positions matching TRBD1. CDR1 SGHRS and CDR2 YFSETQ come from the germline V gene. The CDR3 runs 14 residues. Losses at the gene ends were 0 bases for V and 4 bases for J; bases not matched to a gene: 0.

The chain employs TRBV7-8 and TRBJ1-4; 7 bases match TRBD1. After removal of 6 bases from V and 5 bases from J, the junction contained 6 bases not matched to a gene. Germline CDR1 SGHVS, CDR2 FQNEAQ. The CDR3 has 14 amino acids. The CDR3 region is CASRSGTANEKLFF. CDR3 DNA sequence: TGTGCCAGCAGGTCCGGGACAGCGAATGAAAAACTGTTTTTT. Together with reference TRBV7-8 and TRBJ1-4, the CDR3 gives the full variable domain: GAGVSQSPRYKVAKRGQDVALRCDPISGHVSLFWYQQALGQGPEFLTYFQNEAQLDKSGLPSDRFFAERPEGSVSTLKIQRTQQEDSAVYLCASRSGTANEKLFFGSGTQLSVL.

This clone was detected only once. CDR3 sequence reads: CASSKRPGTGDSPLHF. The DNA for the CDR3 is TGTGCCAGCAGCAAGCGTCCCGGGACGGGGGATTCACCCCTCCACTTT. The chain links TRBV7-6 to TRBJ1-6; D might be TRBD1 (5 bases). This CDR3 comprises 16 residues. Per germline, CDR1 SGHVS and CDR2 FNYEAQ. V shed 5 bases and J shed 8 bases, with 19 bases lying between them.

V usage is TRBV15 and J usage is TRBJ1-2; 12 bases are a match to TRBD1. Germline CDR1 LNHNV, CDR2 YYDKDF (reference sequence). The ends lost 5 bases at V and 8 bases at J; junction bases unmatched: 6. The CDR3 contains 14 residues. The CDR3 bases are TGTGCCACCAGCCGGGGACAGGGGGCGCGGGGCTACACCTTC. Translation: CATSRGQGARGYTF.

The chain has TRBV7-3 and TRBJ2-1; 11 bases are shared with TRBD2. From germline, CDR1 is SGHTA and CDR2 FQGTGA. This CDR3 has 18 amino acids. The J segment lost 2 bases and the V segment lost 5 bases, leaving 11 bases of the junction unmatched. The CDR3 spells CASSENGSGRDAYNEQFF. The CDR3, as DNA: TGTGCCAGCAGCGAAAACGGTAGCGGGAGGGACGCCTACAATGAGCAGTTCTTC.

This clone was picked up one time. This chain uses TRBV5-1 with TRBJ2-2; D ambiguous. The germline CDR1 and CDR2 sequences are SGHRS and YFSETQ. The CDR3 extends over 14 amino acids. V lost 7 bases, J lost 5 bases, and 15 bases lay in between. The CDR3, as DNA: TGCGCCAGCCAGGATCTGGCCTCAACCGGGGAGCTGTTTTTT. This gives the protein CASQDLASTGELFF.

The chain links TRBV21-1 to TRBJ2-3; the table assigns TRBD2, which was not confirmed against the DNA. TRBV21-1 constitutes a pseudogene. This CDR3 has 16 amino acids. The CDR3 DNA reads TGTGCCAGCGGGGCGGGGTGGCTAGCGGCCGGAGATACGCAGTATTTT. Encoded protein: CASGAGWLAAGDTQYF.